The 14 T cell receptor beta chains in this list originate from one sample, sequenced in a study of CD8 T cells in ankylosing spondylitis. Study outcomes and limitations: Roughly 8 highly homologous variants made up a TCR beta motif that seemed to typify ankylosing spondylitis blood.

Via MiXCR, TCRdb re-called the 5' RACE reads, giving one row per CDR3 protein. The data contain some 220,000 distinct CDR3 sequences, approximately 7.3% of them singletons. Antigen specificity for these receptors is unknown. Source material: blood, either unsorted or a sorted T cell fraction (not recorded which). Receptors were obtained from a male donor with ankylosing spondylitis.

This clonotype was picked up many times. This rearrangement joins TRBV11-2 to TRBJ2-1; a possible D gene is TRBD1 (5 bases). Trimming shortened V by 4 bases and J by 10 bases, and 23 bases separated the two germline ends. The germline V gene encodes CDR1 SGHAT and CDR2 FQNNGV. The CDR3 spans 16 residues. The CDR3 sequence is CASSSVKVGGAREQFF. CDR3 nucleotide sequence: TGTGCCAGCAGCTCAGTCAAGGTCGGTGGGGCCAGGGAGCAGTTCTTC.

V and J are TRBV30 and TRBJ2-6, with a possible D match to TRBD1 (5 bases). Trimming took off 8 bases at V and 4 bases at J, with 12 bases between the two ends. The V gene's germline CDR1 is GTSNPN and CDR2 SVGIG (reference sequence). There are 13 residues in the CDR3. The CDR3 reads CARQGAGANVLTF. The CDR3 nucleotides are TGTGCCCGCCAGGGTGCCGGGGCCAACGTCCTGACTTTC.

V is TRBV4-1 and J is TRBJ2-7; maybe TRBD2 (5 bases). Trimming cost V 5 bases and J 2 bases, with 16 bases left between them. The CDR3 is 15 amino acids. CDR1 is MGHRA, CDR2 YSYEKL, per germline. CDR3 in DNA: TGCGCCAGCAGCACCCCCCCGGGAACCCCCTACGAGCAGTACTTC. Amino acids: CASSTPPGTPYEQYF.

The V and J genes are TRBV6-2 or TRBV6-3 and TRBJ1-2; 10 bases are a match to TRBD1. V lost 6 bases and J lost 4; bases outside the gene matches: 11. The CDR3 totals 16 residues. The germline CDR1 and CDR2 sequences are MNHEY and SVGEGT. CDR3 region: CASSMRQGAAPYGYTF. For the CDR3, the DNA is TGTGCCAGCAGCATGCGACAGGGGGCCGCCCCCTATGGCTACACCTTC.

This clonotype was seen repeatedly, ten times or more. CDR3 sequence (DNA): TGTGCCAGCAGTTTATATTCGGGGAACGAGCAGTTCTTC. Protein product: CASSLYSGNEQFF. This chain uses TRBV12-3 or TRBV12-4 with TRBJ2-1, with D possibly matching TRBD2 (5 bases). There are 13 residues in the CDR3. The germline V and J ends were trimmed by 2 bases and 10 bases, with 12 bases remaining between them.

This sequence joins TRBV5-1 and TRBJ2-1; TRBD1 matches at 8 bases. V trimming: 4 bases; J trimming: 5 bases; junction bases outside the gene matches: 14. Germline-derived CDR1 and CDR2 are SGHRS and YFSETQ. The length of the CDR3 is 17 residues. The CDR3 spells CASSPPLRQGMDNEQFF. The CDR3 nucleotides are TGCGCCAGCAGCCCACCCCTAAGACAGGGGATGGACAATGAGCAGTTCTTC.

The chain has TRBV9 and TRBJ2-3; possible D gene TRBD1, 6 bases. Germline lookup yields CDR1 SGDLS and CDR2 YYNGEE. The ends were cut back, 1 base at V and 4 bases at J, with 10 bases in the middle. The CDR3 length is 14 residues. CDR3 region: CASSVTGSPDTQYF. CDR3 bases: TGTGCCAGCAGCGTAACAGGGTCTCCAGATACGCAGTATTTT.

This clonotype occurred many times. This chain uses TRBV27 with TRBJ1-2; 12 nucleotides align to TRBD1. The V gene's germline CDR1 is MNHEY and CDR2 SMNVEV (reference sequence). This CDR3 region has 14 residues. CDR3 in amino acids: CASGTGGVELGYTF. The CDR3 DNA follows: TGTGCTTCCGGGACAGGGGGCGTCGAACTTGGCTACACCTTC.

This clonotype came up a few times. The rearrangement joins TRBV20-1 to TRBJ2-7, with 8 bases aligning to TRBD1. The CDR3 length is 12 residues. CDR1 and CDR2 (germline): DFQATT, SNEGSKA (reference sequence). V gave up 5 bases and J gave up 2 bases; unmatched junction bases: 2. The CDR3 nucleotides are TGCAGTGCTCGGACAGGGACCTACGAGCAGTACTTC. It translates to CSARTGTYEQYF.

Many counts were recorded for this clonotype. The genes are TRBV28 and TRBJ2-7, with 9 bases that match TRBD1. Germline-derived CDR1 and CDR2 are MDHEN and SYDVKM. V dropped 7 bases and J dropped 6; count of bases not matched to a gene: 10. The CDR3 runs to 14 residues. The CDR3 sequence: CASIGTGFGVEQYF. Here the CDR3 DNA reads TGTGCCAGCATCGGGACAGGGTTCGGGGTCGAGCAGTACTTC.

The chain combines TRBV7-9 with TRBJ2-7; TRBD2 is a possible D gene (5 bases). The CDR3 length is 15 residues. Germline CDR1 and CDR2: SEHNR and FQNEAQ (reference sequence). The V end lost 3 bases, the J end lost 0 bases, and 12 bases lay between the germline ends. This chain's CDR3 is CASSFGLTSSYEQYF. The CDR3 nucleotides are TGTGCCAGCAGCTTCGGACTCACGAGCTCCTACGAGCAGTACTTC.

Ten or more counts support this clonotype. This rearrangement joins TRBV29-1 to TRBJ1-2; 7 bases match TRBD1. Looked up from germline, CDR1 is SQVTM and CDR2 is ANQGSEA. The CDR3 is 13 residues long. Germline trimming cut 7 bases from V and 8 bases from J; bases unmatched to any gene: 13. Here the CDR3 reads CSADNRGLDGYTF. Written as DNA, the CDR3 is TGCAGCGCGGACAACAGGGGCCTGGACGGCTACACCTTC. Together with reference TRBV29-1 and TRBJ1-2, the CDR3 gives the full variable domain: SAVISQKPSRDICQRGTSLTIQCQVDSQVTMMFWYRQQPGQSLTLIATANQGSEATYESGFVIDKFPISRPNLTFSTLTVSNMSPEDSSIYLCSADNRGLDGYTFGSGTRLTVV.

This clonotype has ten or more counts. The J gene is TRBJ2-3, the V gene TRBV7-9, with D possibly TRBD1 on 6 matching bases. The CDR3 contains 16 residues. Deletions cut 5 bases from V and 0 bases from J, with 15 bases between. CDR1 and CDR2 from the germline V gene are SEHNR and FQNEAQ (reference sequence). The CDR3 DNA sequence: TGTGCCAGCAGCCCCCCCAGGGGCAAAAGCACAGATACGCAGTATTTT. It encodes CASSPPRGKSTDTQYF.

This clonotype was seen ten or more times. The genes are TRBV7-8 and TRBJ2-5; a possible D gene is TRBD2 (5 bases). CDR1 is SGHVS, CDR2 FQNEAQ, per germline. Trimming took 1 base from V and 5 from J, leaving 14 bases between them. This CDR3 has 15 residues. The CDR3 bases are TGTGCCAGCAGCTTAGGCGTCCGGGGTGGGGAGACCCAGTACTTC. Translating gives CASSLGVRGGETQYF.